This T cell receptor (beta chain) originates from a study of Ad26.COV2.S vaccination and SARS-CoV-2 variants. The germline gives CDR1 PRHDT, CDR2 FYEKMQ (reference sequence). The CDR3 loop spans 14 amino acids. Trimming cost V 2 bases and J 0 bases, with 7 bases left between them. The sample's treatment: over 15 received Ad26.COV2.S at low or high dose, single or two shots; about 5 received placebo; per-sample allocation not given. Vaccine and placebo recipients were sampled on day 63 after the first injection. Here immunoSEQ multiplex PCR was the method, and the copy in TCRdb shows in-frame clones only, minus some. The sample lists approximately 350,000 clones; under 90% were seen once.

The starting material was peripheral blood, obtained in a trial of Ad26.COV2.S vaccine versus placebo. V gene TRBV13 combines with J gene TRBJ1-2; D is ambiguous. This TCR derives from a person between 18 and 65 years old who received the Ad26.COV2.S COVID-19 vaccine or a placebo. This chain's CDR3 is CASSLFGSNYGYTF. In DNA form, the CDR3 reads TGTGCCAGCAGCTTATTCGGATCTAACTATGGCTACACCTTC.